This TCR beta chain was profiled in a study of CD8+ T cells in alopecia areata. Trimming cost V 6 bases and J 2 bases; bases outside gene matches: 7. The CDR3 is made up of 17 amino acids. CDR1 and CDR2 (germline): MNHEY, SMNVEV (reference sequence). To note about this clone: Antigen specificity is unknown.

TCR sequencing used cDNA made by reverse transcription of extracted RNA. Clones were sequenced by immunoSEQ multiplex PCR, and TCRdb holds only the in-frame ones, with some missing. Among about 130,000 clones listed, more than 40% were seen once. Overall study findings and caveats: Patients showed less clear TCR sequence sharing than mice, possibly partly because of HLA diversity. Lesional scalp displayed greater clonality than normal scalp, most notably in alopecia totalis/universalis.

The rearrangement uses TRBV27 and TRBJ2-6; 10 positions match TRBD1. This sequence originates from a human donor with alopecia areata. This material consisted of CD8+ T cells sorted from blood, taken at week 0. The CDR3 DNA reads TGTGCCAGCAGGGGACAGGGGTTTGCGACTGGGGCCAACGTCCTGACTTTC. This encodes CASRGQGFATGANVLTF.